Sequencing of this TCR beta chain was carried out in a study of radiotherapy plus CTLA-4 blockade in lung cancer. Trimming removed 2 bases from V and 7 bases from J; junction bases left unmatched: 5. The CDR3 is 14 amino acids. Germline loops: CDR1 SGHVS, CDR2 FQNEAQ. Measured with immunoSEQ multiplex PCR; TCRdb has only the in-frame clones, and not every one. The sample consists of around 80,000 clones, 70% to 80% of them appearing once. V is TRBV7-8 and J is TRBJ2-1, with 7 nucleotides matching TRBD2. Sequencing used peripheral blood, obtained from a patient treated with radiotherapy plus ipilimumab. The receptor was isolated from a human donor with non-small cell lung cancer whose response to radiotherapy plus ipilimumab could not be evaluated. The CDR3 DNA follows: TGTGCCAGCAGCTTAAGGGACTACGCGAATGAGCAGTTCTTC. Residues: CASSLRDYANEQFF.